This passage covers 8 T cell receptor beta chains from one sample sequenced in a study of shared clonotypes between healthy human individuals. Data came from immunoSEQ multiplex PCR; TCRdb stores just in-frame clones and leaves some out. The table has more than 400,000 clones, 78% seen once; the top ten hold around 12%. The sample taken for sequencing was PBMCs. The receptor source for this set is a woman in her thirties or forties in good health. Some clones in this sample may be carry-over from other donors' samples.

The CDR3 nucleotides read TGTGCCAGCAGCGCCTCGGACTACAATGAGCAGTTCTTC. It codes for CASSASDYNEQFF. The chain combines TRBV9 with TRBJ2-1, with unresolved D. Germline V lookup: CDR1 SGDLS, CDR2 YYNGEE. V dropped 3 bases and J dropped 3 bases, with 7 bases sitting between them. The CDR3 runs 13 residues. The entire variable domain, with the rest obtained from reference TRBV9 and TRBJ2-1, is as follows: DSGVTQTPKHLITATGQRVTLRCSPRSGDLSVYWYQQSLDQGLQFLIQYYNGEERAKGNILERFSAQQFPDLHSELNLSSLELGDSALYFCASSASDYNEQFFGPGTRLTVL.

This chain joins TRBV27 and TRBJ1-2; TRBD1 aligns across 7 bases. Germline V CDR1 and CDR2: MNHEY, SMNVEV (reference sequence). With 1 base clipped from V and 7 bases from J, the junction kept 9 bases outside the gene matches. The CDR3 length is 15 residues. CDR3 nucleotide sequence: TGTGCCAGCAGTTTATACCGACAGGGTGCGAGTGGCTACACCTTC. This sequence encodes CASSLYRQGASGYTF.

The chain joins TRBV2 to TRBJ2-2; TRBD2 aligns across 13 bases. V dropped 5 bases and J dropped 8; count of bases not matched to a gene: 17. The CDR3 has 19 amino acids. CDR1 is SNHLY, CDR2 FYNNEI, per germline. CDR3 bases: TGTGCCAGCAGTACGTCCGGGACTAGCGGGACCCAGCTTACGGGGGAGCTGTTTTTT. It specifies CASSTSGTSGTQLTGELFF.

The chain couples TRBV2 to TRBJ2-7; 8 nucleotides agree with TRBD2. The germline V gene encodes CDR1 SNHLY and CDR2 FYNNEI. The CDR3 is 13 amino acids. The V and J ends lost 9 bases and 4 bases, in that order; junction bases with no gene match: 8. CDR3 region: CASWTSLTYEQYF. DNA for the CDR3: TGTGCCAGTTGGACTAGCCTTACGTACGAGCAGTACTTC.

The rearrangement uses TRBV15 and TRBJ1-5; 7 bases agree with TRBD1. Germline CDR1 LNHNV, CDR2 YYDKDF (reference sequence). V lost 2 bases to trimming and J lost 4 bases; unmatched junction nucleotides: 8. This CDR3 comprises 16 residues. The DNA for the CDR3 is TGTGCCACCAGCAGAAGACTTCCGGGACAGAATCAGCCCCAGCATTTT. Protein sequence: CATSRRLPGQNQPQHF.

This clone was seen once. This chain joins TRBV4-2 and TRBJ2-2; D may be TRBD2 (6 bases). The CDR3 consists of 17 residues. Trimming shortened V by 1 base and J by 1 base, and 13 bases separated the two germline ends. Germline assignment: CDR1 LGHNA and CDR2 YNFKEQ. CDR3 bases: TGTGCCAGCAGCCAAGCCGGGGGTAGGGGGAACACCGGGGAGCTGTTTTTT. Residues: CASSQAGGRGNTGELFF.

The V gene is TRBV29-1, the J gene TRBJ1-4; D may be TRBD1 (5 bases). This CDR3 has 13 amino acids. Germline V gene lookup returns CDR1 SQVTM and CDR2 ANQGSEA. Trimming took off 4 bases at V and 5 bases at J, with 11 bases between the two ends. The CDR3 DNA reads TGCAGCGTTGCAGGGTTCCCAAATGAAAAACTGTTTTTT. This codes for CSVAGFPNEKLFF.

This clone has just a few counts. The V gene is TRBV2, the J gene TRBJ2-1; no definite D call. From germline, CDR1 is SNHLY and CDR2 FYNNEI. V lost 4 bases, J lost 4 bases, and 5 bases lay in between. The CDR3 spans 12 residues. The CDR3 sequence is CASSVAYNEQFF. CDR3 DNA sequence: TGTGCCAGCAGTGTCGCGTACAATGAGCAGTTCTTC.